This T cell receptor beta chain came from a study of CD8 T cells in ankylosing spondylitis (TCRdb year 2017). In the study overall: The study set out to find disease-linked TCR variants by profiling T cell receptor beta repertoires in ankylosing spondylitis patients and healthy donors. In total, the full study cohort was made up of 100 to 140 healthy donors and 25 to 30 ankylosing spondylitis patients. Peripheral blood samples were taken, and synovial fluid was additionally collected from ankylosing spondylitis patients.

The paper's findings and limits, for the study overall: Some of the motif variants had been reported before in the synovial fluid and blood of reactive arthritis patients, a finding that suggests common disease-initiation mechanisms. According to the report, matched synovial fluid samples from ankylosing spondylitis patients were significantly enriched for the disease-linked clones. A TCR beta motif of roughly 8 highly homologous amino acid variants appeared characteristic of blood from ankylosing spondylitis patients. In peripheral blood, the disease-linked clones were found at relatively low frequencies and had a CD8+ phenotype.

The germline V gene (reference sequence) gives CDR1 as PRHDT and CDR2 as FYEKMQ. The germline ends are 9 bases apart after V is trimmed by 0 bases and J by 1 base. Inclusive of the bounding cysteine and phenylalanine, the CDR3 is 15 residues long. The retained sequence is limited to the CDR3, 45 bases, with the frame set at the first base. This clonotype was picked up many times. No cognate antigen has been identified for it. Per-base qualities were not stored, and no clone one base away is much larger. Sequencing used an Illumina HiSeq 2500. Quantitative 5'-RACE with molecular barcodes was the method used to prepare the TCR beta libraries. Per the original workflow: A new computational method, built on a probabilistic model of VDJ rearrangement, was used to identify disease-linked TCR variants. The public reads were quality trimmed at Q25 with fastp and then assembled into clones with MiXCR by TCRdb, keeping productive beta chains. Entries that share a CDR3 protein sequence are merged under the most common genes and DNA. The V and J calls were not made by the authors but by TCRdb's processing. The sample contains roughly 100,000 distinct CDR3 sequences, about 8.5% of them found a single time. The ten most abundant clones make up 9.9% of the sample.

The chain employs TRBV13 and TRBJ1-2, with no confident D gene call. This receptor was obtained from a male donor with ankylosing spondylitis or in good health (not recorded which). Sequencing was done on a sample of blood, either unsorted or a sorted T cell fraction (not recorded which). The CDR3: CASSLGQLLNYGYTF. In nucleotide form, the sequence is TGTGCCAGCAGCTTAGGACAGCTCCTTAACTATGGCTACACCTTC.